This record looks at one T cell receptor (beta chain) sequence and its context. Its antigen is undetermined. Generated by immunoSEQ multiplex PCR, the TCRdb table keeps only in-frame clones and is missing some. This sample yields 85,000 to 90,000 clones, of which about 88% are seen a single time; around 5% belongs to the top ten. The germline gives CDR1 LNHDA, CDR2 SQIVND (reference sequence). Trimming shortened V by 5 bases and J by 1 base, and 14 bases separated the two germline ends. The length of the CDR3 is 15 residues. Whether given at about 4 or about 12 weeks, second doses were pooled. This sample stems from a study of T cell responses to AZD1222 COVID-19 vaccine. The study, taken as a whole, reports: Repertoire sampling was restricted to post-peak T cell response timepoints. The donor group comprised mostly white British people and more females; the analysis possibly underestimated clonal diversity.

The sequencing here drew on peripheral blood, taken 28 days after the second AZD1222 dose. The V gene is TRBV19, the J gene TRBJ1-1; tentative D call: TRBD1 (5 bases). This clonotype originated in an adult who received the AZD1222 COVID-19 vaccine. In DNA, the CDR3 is TGTGCCAGTAGTGCGTGGGGCAGGGCGAACACTGAAGCTTTCTTT. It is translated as CASSAWGRANTEAFF.